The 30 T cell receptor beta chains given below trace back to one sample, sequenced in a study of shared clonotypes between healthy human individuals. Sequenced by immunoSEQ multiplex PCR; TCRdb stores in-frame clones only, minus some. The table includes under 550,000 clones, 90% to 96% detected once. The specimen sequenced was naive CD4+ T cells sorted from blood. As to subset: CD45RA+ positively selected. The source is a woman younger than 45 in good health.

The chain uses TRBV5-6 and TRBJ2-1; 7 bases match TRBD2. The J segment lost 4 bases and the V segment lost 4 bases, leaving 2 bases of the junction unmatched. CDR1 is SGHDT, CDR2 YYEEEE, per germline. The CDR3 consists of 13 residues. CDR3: CASSMGLYNEQFF. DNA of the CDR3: TGTGCCAGCAGCATGGGACTATACAATGAGCAGTTCTTC.

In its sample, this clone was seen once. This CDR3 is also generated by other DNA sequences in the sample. This chain's CDR3 is CASSLNTEAFF. CDR3 coding DNA: TGCGCCAGCAGTTTAAACACTGAAGCTTTCTTT. The chain employs TRBV5-1 and TRBJ1-1, with D unresolved. V shed 5 bases and J shed 2 bases, with 4 bases lying between them. Germline V gene lookup returns CDR1 SGHRS and CDR2 YFSETQ. The CDR3 is 11 amino acids. Variable domain in full (rest from reference TRBV5-1 and TRBJ1-1): KAGVTQTPRYLIKTRGQQVTLSCSPISGHRSVSWYQQTPGQGLQFLFEYFSETQRNKGNFPGRFSGRQFSNSRSEMNVSTLELGDSALYLCASSLNTEAFFGQGTRLTVV.

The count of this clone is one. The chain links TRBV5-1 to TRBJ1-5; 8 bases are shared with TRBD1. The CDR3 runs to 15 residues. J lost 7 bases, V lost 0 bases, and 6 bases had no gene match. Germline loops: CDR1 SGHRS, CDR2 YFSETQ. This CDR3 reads CASSLGQGAGQPQHF. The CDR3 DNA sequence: TGCGCCAGCAGCTTGGGCCAGGGGGCGGGACAGCCCCAGCATTTT.

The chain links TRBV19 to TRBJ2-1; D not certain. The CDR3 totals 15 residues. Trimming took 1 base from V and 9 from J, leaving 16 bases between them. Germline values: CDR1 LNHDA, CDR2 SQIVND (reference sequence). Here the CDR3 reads CASSIAGLALTEQFF. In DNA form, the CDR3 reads TGTGCCAGTAGTATAGCAGGCCTGGCGTTGACTGAGCAGTTCTTC.

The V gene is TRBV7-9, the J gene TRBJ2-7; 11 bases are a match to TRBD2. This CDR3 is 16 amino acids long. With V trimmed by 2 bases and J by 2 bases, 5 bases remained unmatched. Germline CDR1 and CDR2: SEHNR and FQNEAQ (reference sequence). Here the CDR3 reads CASSLKGLAATYEQYF. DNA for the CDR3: TGTGCCAGCAGCTTAAAGGGACTAGCGGCGACCTACGAGCAGTACTTC.

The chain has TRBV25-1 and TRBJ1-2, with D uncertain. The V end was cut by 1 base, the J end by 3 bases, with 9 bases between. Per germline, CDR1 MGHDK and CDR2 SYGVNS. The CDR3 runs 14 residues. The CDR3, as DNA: TGTGCCAGCAGTGAATCAAGCACCTACTATGGCTACACCTTC. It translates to CASSESSTYYGYTF.

This CDR3 reads CASSLGLRVSGNTIYF. CDR3 bases: TGTGCCAGCAGCCTGGGCCTAAGGGTCTCTGGAAACACCATATATTTT. The chain links TRBV7-6 to TRBJ1-3; no definite D call. CDR3 length: 16 residues. Germline V CDR1 and CDR2: SGHVS, FNYEAQ. Trimming took 5 bases from V and 0 from J, leaving 14 bases between them. Based on the CDR3 plus reference TRBV7-6 and TRBJ1-3, the full variable domain is GAGVSQSPRYKVTKRGQDVALRCDPISGHVSLYWYRQALGQGPEFLTYFNYEAQQDKSGLPNDRFSAERPEGSISTLTIQRTEQRDSAMYRCASSLGLRVSGNTIYFGEGSWLTVV.

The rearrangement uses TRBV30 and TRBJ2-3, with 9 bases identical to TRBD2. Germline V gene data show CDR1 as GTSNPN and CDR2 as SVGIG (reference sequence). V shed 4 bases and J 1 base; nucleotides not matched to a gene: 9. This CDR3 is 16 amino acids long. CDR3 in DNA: TGTGCCTGGACCCTGGGGGCGGGAGGGGGCACAGATACGCAGTATTTT. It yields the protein CAWTLGAGGGTDTQYF.

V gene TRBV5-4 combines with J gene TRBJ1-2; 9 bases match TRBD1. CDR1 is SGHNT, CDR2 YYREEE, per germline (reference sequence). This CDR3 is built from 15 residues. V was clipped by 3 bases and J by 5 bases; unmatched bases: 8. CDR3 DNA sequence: TGTGCCAGCAGCTCCCGCGGGACAGGGTATTATGGCTACACCTTC. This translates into CASSSRGTGYYGYTF.

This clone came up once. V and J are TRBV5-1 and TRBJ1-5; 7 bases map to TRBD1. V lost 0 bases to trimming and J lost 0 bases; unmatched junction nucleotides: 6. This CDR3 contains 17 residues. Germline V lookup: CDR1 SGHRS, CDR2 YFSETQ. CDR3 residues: CASSLVPWDSSNQPQHF. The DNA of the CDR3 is TGCGCCAGCAGCTTGGTTCCCTGGGACAGTAGCAATCAGCCCCAGCATTTT.

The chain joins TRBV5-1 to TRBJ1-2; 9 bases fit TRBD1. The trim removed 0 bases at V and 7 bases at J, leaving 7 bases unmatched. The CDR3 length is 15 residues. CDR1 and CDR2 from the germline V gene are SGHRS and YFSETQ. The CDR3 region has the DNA TGCGCCAGCAGCTTGGCCCTTGGACAGGGGTTTGGCTACACCTTC. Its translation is CASSLALGQGFGYTF.

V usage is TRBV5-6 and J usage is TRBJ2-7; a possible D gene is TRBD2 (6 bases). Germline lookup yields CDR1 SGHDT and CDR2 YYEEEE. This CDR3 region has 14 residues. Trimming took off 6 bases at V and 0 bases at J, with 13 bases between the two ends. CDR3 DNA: TGTGCCAGCAAGAGGGGACTCTACTCCTACGAGCAGTACTTC. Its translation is CASKRGLYSYEQYF.

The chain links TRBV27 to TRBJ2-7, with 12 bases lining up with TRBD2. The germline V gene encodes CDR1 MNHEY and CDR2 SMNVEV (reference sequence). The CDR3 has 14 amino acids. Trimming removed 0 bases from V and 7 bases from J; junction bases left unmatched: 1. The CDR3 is CASSLSGTSGEQYF. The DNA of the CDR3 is TGTGCCAGCAGTTTATCCGGGACTAGCGGGGAGCAGTACTTC.

The CDR3 coding sequence is TGTGCCACCAGCAGAGGGACGCCCTACGAGCAGTACTTC. This codes for CATSRGTPYEQYF. This chain joins TRBV15 and TRBJ2-5, with no clear D. The DNA end is a closer match to TRBJ2-7, so the J assignment may be wrong. The CDR3 covers 13 residues. Germline V gives CDR1 LNHNV, CDR2 YYDKDF (reference sequence).

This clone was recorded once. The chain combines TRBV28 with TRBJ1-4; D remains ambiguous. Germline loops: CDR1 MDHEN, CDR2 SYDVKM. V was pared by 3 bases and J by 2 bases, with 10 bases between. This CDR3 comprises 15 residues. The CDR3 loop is CASSLAAGTNEKLFF. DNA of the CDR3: TGTGCCAGCAGTTTGGCGGCGGGGACTAATGAAAAACTGTTTTTT.

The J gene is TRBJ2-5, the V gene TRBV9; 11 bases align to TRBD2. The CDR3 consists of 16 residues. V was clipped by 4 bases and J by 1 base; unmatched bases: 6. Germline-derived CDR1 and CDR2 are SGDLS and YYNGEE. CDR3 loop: CASSPQGLAGQETQYF. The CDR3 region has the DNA TGTGCCAGCAGCCCACAAGGACTAGCGGGCCAAGAGACCCAGTACTTC.

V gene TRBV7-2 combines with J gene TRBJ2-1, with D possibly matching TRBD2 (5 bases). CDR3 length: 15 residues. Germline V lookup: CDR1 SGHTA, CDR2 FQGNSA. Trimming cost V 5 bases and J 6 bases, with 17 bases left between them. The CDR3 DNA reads TGTGCCAGCAGCGAGGCCGGTCGGGGTTTCAATGAGCAGTTCTTC. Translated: CASSEAGRGFNEQFF.

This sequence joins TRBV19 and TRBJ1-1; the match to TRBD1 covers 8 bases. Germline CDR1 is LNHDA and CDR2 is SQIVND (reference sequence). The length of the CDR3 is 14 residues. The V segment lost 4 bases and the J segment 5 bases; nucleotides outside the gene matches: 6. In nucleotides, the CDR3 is TGTGCCAGTAGTACCGGACAGGGACGGACTGAAGCTTTCTTT. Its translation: CASSTGQGRTEAFF.

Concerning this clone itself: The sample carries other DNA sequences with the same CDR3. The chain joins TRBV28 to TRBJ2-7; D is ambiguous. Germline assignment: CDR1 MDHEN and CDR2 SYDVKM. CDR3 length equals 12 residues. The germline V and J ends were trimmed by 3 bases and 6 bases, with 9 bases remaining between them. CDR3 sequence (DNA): TGTGCCAGCAGTTTGTCGGGTTTCGAGCAGTACTTC. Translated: CASSLSGFEQYF.

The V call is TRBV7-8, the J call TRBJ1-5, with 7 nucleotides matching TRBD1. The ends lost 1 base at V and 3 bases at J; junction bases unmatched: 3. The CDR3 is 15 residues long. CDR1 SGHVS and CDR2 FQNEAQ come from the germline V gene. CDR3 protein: CASSLGDRVNQPQHF. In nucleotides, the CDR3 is TGTGCCAGCAGCTTAGGTGACAGGGTCAATCAGCCCCAGCATTTT. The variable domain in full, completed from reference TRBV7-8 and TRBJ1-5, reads GAGVSQSPRYKVAKRGQDVALRCDPISGHVSLFWYQQALGQGPEFLTYFQNEAQLDKSGLPSDRFFAERPEGSVSTLKIQRTQQEDSAVYLCASSLGDRVNQPQHFGDGTRLSIL.

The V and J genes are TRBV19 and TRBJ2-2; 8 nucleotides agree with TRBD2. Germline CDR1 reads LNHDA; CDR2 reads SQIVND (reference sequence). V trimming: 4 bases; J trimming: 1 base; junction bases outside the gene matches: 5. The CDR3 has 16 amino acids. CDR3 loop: CASSTPGTRNTGELFF. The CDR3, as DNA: TGTGCCAGTAGTACCCCCGGGACTAGGAACACCGGGGAGCTGTTTTTT.

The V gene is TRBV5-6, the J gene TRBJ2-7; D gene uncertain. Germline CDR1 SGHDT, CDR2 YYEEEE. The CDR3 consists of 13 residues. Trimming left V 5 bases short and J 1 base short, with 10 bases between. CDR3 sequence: CASSLDQSYEQYF. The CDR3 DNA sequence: TGTGCCAGCAGTCTGGACCAATCCTACGAGCAGTACTTC. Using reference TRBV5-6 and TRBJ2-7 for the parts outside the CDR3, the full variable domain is DAGVTQSPTHLIKTRGQQVTLRCSPKSGHDTVSWYQQALGQGPQFIFQYYEEEERQRGNFPDRFSGHQFPNYSSELNVNALLLGDSALYLCASSLDQSYEQYFGPGTRLTVT.

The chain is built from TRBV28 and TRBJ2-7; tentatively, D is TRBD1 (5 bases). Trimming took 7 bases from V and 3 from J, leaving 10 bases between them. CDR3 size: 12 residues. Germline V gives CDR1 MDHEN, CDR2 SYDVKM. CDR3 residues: CASTQGIYEQYF. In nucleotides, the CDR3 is TGTGCCAGCACTCAGGGAATCTACGAGCAGTACTTC.

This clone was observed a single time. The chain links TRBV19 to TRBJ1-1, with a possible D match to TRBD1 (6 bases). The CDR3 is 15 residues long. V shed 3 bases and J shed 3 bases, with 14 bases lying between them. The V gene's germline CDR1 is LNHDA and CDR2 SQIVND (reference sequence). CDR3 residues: CASSISGQTYTEAFF. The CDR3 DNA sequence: TGTGCCAGTAGTATTAGCGGACAGACCTACACTGAAGCTTTCTTT. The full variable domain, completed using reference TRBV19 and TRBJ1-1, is DGGITQSPKYLFRKEGQNVTLSCEQNLNHDAMYWYRQDPGQGLRLIYYSQIVNDFQKGDIAEGYSVSREKKESFPLTVTSAQKNPTAFYLCASSISGQTYTEAFFGQGTRLTVV.

CDR3: CASRRQGQKNTEAFF. CDR3 bases: TGTGCCAGCAGACGACAGGGACAGAAGAACACTGAAGCTTTCTTT. The genes are TRBV2 and TRBJ1-1; 7 nucleotides agree with TRBD1. Germline V gene sequence: CDR1 SNHLY, CDR2 FYNNEI. Unmatched junction bases numbered 8, after V lost 6 bases and J lost 1 base. The CDR3 extends over 15 amino acids.

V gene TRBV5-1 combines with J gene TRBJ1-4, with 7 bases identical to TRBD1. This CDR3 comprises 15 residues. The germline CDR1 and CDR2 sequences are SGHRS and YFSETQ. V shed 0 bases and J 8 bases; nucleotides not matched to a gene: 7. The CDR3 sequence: CASSLGTGGNEKLFF. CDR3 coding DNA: TGCGCCAGCAGCTTGGGGACAGGCGGCAACGAAAAACTGTTTTTT. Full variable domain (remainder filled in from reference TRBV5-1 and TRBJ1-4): KAGVTQTPRYLIKTRGQQVTLSCSPISGHRSVSWYQQTPGQGLQFLFEYFSETQRNKGNFPGRFSGRQFSNSRSEMNVSTLELGDSALYLCASSLGTGGNEKLFFGSGTQLSVL.

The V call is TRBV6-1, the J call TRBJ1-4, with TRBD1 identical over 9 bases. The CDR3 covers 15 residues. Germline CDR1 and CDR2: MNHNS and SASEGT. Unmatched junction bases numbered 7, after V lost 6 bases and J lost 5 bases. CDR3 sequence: CASSHRGPRNEKLFF. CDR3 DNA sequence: TGTGCCAGCAGCCACAGGGGGCCCAGGAATGAAAAACTGTTTTTT.

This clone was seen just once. The CDR3 loop is CASTHRGVGRLDAFF. CDR3 bases: TGTGCCAGCACCCACCGGGGCGTCGGGAGACTAGACGCTTTCTTT. The genes are TRBV28 and TRBJ1-1; D may be TRBD1 (5 bases). There are 15 residues in the CDR3. Between the trimmed V and J ends, which lost 7 bases and 11 bases, there was a span of 26 bases. The germline V gene has CDR1 MDHEN and CDR2 SYDVKM.

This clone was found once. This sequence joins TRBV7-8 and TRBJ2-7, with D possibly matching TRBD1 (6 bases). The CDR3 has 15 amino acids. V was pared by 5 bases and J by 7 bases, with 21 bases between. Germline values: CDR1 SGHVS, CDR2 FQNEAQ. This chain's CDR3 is CASSPQRTVPKEQYF. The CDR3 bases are TGTGCCAGCAGCCCACAAAGGACAGTCCCTAAGGAGCAGTACTTC.

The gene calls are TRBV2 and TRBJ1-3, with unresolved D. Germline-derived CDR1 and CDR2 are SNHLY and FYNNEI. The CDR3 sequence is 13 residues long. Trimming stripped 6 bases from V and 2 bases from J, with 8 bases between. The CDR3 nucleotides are TGTGCCAGCAGGGAGAGGACTGGAAACACCATATATTTT. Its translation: CASRERTGNTIYF.